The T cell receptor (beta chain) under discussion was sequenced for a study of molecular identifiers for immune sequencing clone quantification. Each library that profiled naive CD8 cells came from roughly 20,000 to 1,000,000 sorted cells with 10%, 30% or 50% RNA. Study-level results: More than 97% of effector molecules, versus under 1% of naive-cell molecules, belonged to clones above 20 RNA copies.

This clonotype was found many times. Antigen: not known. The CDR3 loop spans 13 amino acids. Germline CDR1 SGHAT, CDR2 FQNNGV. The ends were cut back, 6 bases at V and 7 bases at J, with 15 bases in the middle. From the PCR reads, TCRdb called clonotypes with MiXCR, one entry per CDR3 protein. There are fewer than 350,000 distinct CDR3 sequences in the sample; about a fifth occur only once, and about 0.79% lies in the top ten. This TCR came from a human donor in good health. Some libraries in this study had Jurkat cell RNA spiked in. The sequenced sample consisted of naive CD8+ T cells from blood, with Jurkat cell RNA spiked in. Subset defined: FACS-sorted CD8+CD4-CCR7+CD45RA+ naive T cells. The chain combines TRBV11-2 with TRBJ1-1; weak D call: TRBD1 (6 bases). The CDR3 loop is CASRTGRNGEAFF. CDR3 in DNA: TGTGCCAGCAGAACAGGGCGAAACGGTGAAGCTTTCTTT.